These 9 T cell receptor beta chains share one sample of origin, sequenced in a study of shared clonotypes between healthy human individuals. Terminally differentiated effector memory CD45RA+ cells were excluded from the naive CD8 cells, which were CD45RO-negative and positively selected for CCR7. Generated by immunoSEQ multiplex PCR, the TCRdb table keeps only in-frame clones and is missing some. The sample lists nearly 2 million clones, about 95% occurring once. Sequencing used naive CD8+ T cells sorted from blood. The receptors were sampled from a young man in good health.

The CDR3 region has the DNA TGTGCCAGCAGCTTACTGTCGTCAGGGGGTAACTATGGCTACACCTTC. It yields the protein CASSLLSSGGNYGYTF. This chain joins TRBV7-8 and TRBJ1-2, with TRBD1 matching over 7 bases. The CDR3 sequence is 16 residues long. V trimming: 2 bases; J trimming: 1 base; junction bases outside the gene matches: 7. CDR1 is SGHVS, CDR2 FQNEAQ, per germline.

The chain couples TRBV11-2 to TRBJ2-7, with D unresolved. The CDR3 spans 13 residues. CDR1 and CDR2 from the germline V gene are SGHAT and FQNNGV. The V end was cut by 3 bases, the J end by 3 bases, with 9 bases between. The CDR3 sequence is CASSFTDGYEQYF. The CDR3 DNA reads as TGTGCCAGCAGCTTTACGGACGGCTACGAGCAGTACTTC.

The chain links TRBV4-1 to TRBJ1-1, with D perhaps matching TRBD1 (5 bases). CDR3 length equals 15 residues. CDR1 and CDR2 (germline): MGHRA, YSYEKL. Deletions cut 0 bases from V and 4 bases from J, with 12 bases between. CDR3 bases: TGCGCCAGCAGCCAAGACCCATTGGGGGGCACTGAAGCTTTCTTT. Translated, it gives CASSQDPLGGTEAFF.

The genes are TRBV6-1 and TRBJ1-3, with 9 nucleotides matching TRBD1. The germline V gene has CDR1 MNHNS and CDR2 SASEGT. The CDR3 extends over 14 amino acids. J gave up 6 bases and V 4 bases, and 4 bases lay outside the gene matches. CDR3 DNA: TGTGCCAGCAGTGTCGGGACAGGGATAAACACCATATATTTT. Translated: CASSVGTGINTIYF.

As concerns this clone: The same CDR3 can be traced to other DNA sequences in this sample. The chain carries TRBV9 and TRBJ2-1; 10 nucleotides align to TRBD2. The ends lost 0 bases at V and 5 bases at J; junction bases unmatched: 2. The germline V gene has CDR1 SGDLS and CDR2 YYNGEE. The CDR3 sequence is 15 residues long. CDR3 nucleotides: TGTGCCAGCAGCGTAGCTCTAGCGGGAGACAATGAGCAGTTCTTC. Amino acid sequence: CASSVALAGDNEQFF.

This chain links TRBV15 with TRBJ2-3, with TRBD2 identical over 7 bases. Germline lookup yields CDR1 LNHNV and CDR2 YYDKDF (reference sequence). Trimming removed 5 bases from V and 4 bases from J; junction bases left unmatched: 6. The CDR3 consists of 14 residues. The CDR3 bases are TGTGCCACCAGCGGGGGACTATTTTCAGATACGCAGTATTTT. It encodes CATSGGLFSDTQYF.

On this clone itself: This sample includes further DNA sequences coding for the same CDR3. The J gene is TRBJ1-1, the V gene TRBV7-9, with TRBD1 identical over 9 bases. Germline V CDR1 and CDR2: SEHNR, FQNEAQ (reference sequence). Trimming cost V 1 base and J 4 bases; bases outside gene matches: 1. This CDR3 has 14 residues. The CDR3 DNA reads TGTGCCAGCAGCTTAGAGACAGGGGGCACTGAAGCTTTCTTT. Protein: CASSLETGGTEAFF.

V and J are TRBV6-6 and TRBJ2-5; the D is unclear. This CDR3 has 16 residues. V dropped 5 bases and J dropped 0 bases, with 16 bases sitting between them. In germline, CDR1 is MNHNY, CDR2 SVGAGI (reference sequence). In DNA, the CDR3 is TGTGCCAGCAGTGGTGAGGCAGTGGGGTACCAAGAGACCCAGTACTTC. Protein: CASSGEAVGYQETQYF.

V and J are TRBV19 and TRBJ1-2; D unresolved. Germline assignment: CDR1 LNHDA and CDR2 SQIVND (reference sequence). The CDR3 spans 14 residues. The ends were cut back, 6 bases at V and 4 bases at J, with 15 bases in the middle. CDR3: CASSSWGFVYGYTF. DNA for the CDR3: TGTGCCAGTAGCTCCTGGGGATTTGTCTATGGCTACACCTTC.